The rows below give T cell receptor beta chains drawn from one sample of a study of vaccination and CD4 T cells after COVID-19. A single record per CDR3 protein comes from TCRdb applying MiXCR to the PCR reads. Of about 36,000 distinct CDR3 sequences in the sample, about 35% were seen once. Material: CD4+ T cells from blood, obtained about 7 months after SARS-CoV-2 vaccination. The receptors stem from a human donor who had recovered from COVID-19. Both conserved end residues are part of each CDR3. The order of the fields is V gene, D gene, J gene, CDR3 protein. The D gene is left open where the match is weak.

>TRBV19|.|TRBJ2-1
CASSTSGQTYNEQFF
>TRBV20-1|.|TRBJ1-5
CSARPLGVNQPQHF
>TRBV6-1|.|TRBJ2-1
CASSEQGHNEQFF
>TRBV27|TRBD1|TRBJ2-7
CASSLTGIPYEQYF
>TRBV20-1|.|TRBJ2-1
CSPLGDNEQFF
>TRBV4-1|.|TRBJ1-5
CASSQDWWGVNQPQHF
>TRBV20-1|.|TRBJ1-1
CSARVIQVAHTEAFF
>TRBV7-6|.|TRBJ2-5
CASSSMGYQETQYF
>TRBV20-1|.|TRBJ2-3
CSGTSFLPPDTQYF
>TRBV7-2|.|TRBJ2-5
CASSRVTGGEQETQYF
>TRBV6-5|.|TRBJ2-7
CASSYQTPEEQYF
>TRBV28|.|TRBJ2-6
CASSLGSSGANVLTF
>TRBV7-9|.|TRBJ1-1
CASSLHGLYAEAFF
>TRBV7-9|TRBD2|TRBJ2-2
CASSSPGGSTGELFF
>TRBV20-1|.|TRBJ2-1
CSARAGNLPNNEQFF
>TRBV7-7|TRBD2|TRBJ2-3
CASSLSGGSPDTQYF
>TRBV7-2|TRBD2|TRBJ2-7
CASSLVGLAGSYEQYF
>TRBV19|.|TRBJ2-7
CASSTPGIDEQYF
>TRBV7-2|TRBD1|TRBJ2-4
CASSLRGLRENIQYF
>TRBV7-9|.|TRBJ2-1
CASSLLSGKNEQFF
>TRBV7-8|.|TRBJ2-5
CASSPLLPETQETQYF
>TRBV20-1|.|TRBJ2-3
CSPAFSDTQYF
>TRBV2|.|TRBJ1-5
CASSGTWGSNQPQHF
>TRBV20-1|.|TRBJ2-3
CSAENGMADTQYF
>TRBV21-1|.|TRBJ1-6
CASSPWIVNPDREQGPLHF
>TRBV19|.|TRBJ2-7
CASSPRTFYEQYF
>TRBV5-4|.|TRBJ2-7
CASSNRLAGRGYEQYF
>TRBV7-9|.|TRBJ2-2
CASSFLQGGTGELFF
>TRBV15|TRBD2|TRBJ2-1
CATSRDWTSSRNEQFF